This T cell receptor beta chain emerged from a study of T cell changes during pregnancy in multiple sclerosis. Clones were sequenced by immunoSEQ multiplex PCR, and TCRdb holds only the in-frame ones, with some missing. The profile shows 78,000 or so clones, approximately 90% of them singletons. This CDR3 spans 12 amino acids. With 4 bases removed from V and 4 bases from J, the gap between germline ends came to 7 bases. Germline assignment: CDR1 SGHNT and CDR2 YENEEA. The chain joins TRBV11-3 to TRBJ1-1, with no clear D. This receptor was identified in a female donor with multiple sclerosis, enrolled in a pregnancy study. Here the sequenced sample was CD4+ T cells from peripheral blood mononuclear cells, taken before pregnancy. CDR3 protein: CASSSAFTEAFF. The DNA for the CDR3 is TGTGCCAGCAGCTCCGCGTTCACTGAAGCTTTCTTT.